Each of the 8 T cell receptor beta chains below was sequenced from the same sample in a study of Graves' ophthalmopathy and Graves' hyperthyroidism. TCR beta CDR3 amplification used RNA transcripts. HTBI-primed first-round RT-PCR preceded second-round multiplex PCR. One entry per CDR3 protein results from TCRdb running MiXCR on the multiplex PCR reads. The sample consists of about 620,000 distinct CDR3 sequences, about a fifth of them appearing once. The sequencing sample was made of peripheral blood. These receptors all stem from a woman aged 18-29 years with stable Graves' hyperthyroidism. Some clones in this sample may be carry-over from other donors' samples.

This clonotype was counted only a few times. This rearrangement joins TRBV11-2 to TRBJ2-4, with D uncertain. V lost 0 bases and J lost 0, with 9 bases in between. This CDR3 has 16 amino acids. Germline V gives CDR1 SGHAT, CDR2 FQNNGV. The CDR3 nucleotides read TGTGCCAGCAGCTTAGAACCCATACTAGCCAAAAACATTCAGTACTTC. It yields the protein CASSLEPILAKNIQYF.

CDR3 sequence (DNA): TGTGCCTGGTCCCTGAGCGGGAGCAAACAAGAGACCCAGTACTTC. Protein: CAWSLSGSKQETQYF. V and J are TRBV30 and TRBJ2-5, with 8 bases identical to TRBD2. Germline CDR1 reads GTSNPN; CDR2 reads SVGIG (reference sequence). The junction had 10 bases not matched to a gene; V was cut back by 5 bases and J by 2 bases. The CDR3 spans 15 residues.

A note on this clonotype: This may come from a read error, since a much larger clone is one base off. The chain has TRBV7-3 and TRBJ2-1; D remains ambiguous. The CDR3 contains 14 residues. Germline CDR1 is SGHTA and CDR2 is FQGTGA. Here the CDR3 DNA reads TGTGTCAGCAGCTTAGGCGGCAGTCGGAATGAGCAGTTCTTC. This translates into CVSSLGGSRNEQFF.

This clonotype was seen only a few times. The genes are TRBV6-1 and TRBJ1-1; D is possibly TRBD1 (5 bases). The CDR3 covers 13 residues. CDR1 and CDR2 from the germline V gene are MNHNS and SASEGT. Trimming took off 6 bases at V and 3 bases at J, with 11 bases between the two ends. The CDR3 region is CASRRDPHTEAFF. In DNA, the CDR3 is TGTGCCAGCAGACGGGACCCGCACACTGAAGCTTTCTTT.

This clonotype was picked up many times. This chain links TRBV6-1 with TRBJ2-7, with 11 nucleotides matching TRBD1. With 6 bases clipped from V and 0 bases from J, the junction kept 1 base outside the gene matches. Per the germline V gene, CDR1 is MNHNS and CDR2 is SASEGT. The CDR3 contains 14 residues. CDR3 region: CASRDRGRSYEQYF. The CDR3 DNA is TGTGCCAGCAGGGACAGGGGGCGCTCCTACGAGCAGTACTTC.

The chain combines TRBV28 with TRBJ1-1; maybe TRBD1 (6 bases). V gave up 11 bases and J gave up 6 bases, with 16 bases separating them. CDR1 is MDHEN, CDR2 SYDVKM, per germline. The CDR3 consists of 12 residues. CDR3 residues: CAGGGARAEAFF. The DNA for the CDR3 is TGTGCCGGAGGGGGGGCGCGCGCTGAAGCTTTCTTT.

This clonotype was counted many times. The chain carries TRBV28 and TRBJ2-7, with 8 bases identical to TRBD1. J was trimmed by 3 bases and V by 6 bases; bases with no gene match: 13. The germline V gene has CDR1 MDHEN and CDR2 SYDVKM. This CDR3 has 16 residues. The CDR3, as DNA: TGTGCCAGCAGCCCTGTCCAGGGGACAGGACGCTACGAGCAGTACTTC. This sequence encodes CASSPVQGTGRYEQYF. The variable domain in full, with the rest retrieved from reference TRBV28 and TRBJ2-7, is DVKVTQSSRYLVKRTGEKVFLECVQDMDHENMFWYRQDPGLGLRLIYFSYDVKMKEKGDIPEGYSVSREKKERFSLILESASTNQTSMYLCASSPVQGTGRYEQYFGPGTRLTVT.

This clonotype was recorded at least ten times. The chain joins TRBV11-1 to TRBJ1-2; TRBD1 is a possible D gene (5 bases). V shed 5 bases and J shed 0 bases, with 19 bases lying between them. This CDR3 is 17 amino acids long. CDR1 is SGHAT and CDR2 is FQDESV in the germline V gene (reference sequence). The CDR3 here is CASSPIGEGSSNYGYTF. In nucleotides, the CDR3 is TGTGCCAGCAGCCCGATAGGGGAGGGTTCTTCTAACTATGGCTACACCTTC.